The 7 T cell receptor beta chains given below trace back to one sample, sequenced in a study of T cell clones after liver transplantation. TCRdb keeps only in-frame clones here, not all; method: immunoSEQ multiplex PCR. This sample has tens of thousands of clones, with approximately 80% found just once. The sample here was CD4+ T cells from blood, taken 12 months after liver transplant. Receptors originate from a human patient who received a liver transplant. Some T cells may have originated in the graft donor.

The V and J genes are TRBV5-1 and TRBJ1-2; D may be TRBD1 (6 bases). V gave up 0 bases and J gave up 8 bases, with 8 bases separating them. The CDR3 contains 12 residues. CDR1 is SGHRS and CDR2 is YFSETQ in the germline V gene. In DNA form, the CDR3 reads TGCGCCAGCAGCTTGGAGGGGGACGGCTACACCTTC. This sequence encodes CASSLEGDGYTF.

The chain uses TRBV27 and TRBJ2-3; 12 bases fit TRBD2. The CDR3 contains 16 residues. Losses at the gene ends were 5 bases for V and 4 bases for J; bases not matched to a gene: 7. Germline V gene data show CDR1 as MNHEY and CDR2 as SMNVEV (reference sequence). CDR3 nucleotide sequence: TGTGCCAGCAGTGCCCGACTAGCGGGAGCGTCAGATACGCAGTATTTT. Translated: CASSARLAGASDTQYF.

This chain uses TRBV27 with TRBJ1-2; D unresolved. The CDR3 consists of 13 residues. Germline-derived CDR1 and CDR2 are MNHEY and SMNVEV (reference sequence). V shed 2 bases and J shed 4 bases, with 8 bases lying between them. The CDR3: CASSLREGYGYTF. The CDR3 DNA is TGTGCCAGCAGTTTAAGAGAAGGCTATGGCTACACCTTC.

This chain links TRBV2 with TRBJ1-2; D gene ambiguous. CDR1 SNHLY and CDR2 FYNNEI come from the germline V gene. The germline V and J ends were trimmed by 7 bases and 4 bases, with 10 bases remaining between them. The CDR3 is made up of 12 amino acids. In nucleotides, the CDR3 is TGTGCCAGCATGAAACAGAGCTATGGCTACACCTTC. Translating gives CASMKQSYGYTF.

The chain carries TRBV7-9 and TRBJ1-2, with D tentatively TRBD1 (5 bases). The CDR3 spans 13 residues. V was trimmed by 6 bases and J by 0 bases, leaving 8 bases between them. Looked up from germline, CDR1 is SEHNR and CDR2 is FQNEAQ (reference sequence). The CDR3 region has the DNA TGTGCCAGCAGGACAGAAACTAACTATGGCTACACCTTC. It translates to CASRTETNYGYTF.

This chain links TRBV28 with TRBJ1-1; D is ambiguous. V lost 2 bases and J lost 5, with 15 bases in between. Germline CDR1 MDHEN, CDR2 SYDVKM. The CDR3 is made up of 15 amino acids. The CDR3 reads CASSLLTRTSTEAFF. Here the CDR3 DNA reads TGTGCCAGCAGTTTACTGACCCGGACGAGTACTGAAGCTTTCTTT.

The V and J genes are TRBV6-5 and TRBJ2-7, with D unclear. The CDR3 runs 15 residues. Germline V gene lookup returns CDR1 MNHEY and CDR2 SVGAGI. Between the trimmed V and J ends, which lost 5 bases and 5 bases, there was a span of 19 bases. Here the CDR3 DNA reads TGTGCCAGCAGTAGGAGACTCCCAGACTTCGACGAGCAGTACTTC. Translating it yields CASSRRLPDFDEQYF.